Shown below are 8 T cell receptor beta chains from a single sample sequenced in a study of cytomegalovirus exposure and HLA in healthy donors. The PCR used 60 Vbeta and 13 Jbeta primers. TCRdb's table, derived via immunoSEQ multiplex PCR, lists solely in-frame clones and lacks some. The repertoire holds roughly 110,000 clones, over 75% seen once, with approximately 5% in the top ten. The sample was PBMCs. The receptors stem from a woman aged 25 to 39 in good health and CMV-seropositive.

This chain joins TRBV28 and TRBJ1-2, with no clear D. Trimming left V 6 bases short and J 3 bases short, with 17 bases between. The length of the CDR3 is 15 residues. CDR1 is MDHEN and CDR2 is SYDVKM in the germline V gene. In DNA form, the CDR3 reads TGTGCCAGCAGCCTGAGGCAGAATTTATACTATGGCTACACCTTC. This encodes CASSLRQNLYYGYTF.

The chain carries TRBV30 and TRBJ1-1; a possible D gene is TRBD1 (5 bases). CDR3 length equals 14 residues. Trimming left V 2 bases short and J 6 bases short, with 16 bases between. Germline V lookup: CDR1 GTSNPN, CDR2 SVGIG (reference sequence). This chain's CDR3 is CAWSFGAGWAEAFF. CDR3 DNA sequence: TGTGCCTGGAGTTTTGGGGCGGGGTGGGCTGAAGCTTTCTTT. The full variable domain, with the rest looked up from reference TRBV30 and TRBJ1-1, is SQTIHQWPATLVQPVGSPLSLECTVEGTSNPNLYWYRQAAGRGLQLLFYSVGIGQISSEVPQNLSASRPQDRQFILSSKKLLLSDSGFYLCAWSFGAGWAEAFFGQGTRLTVV.

The chain has TRBV11-2 and TRBJ2-7; no firm D call. Trimming left V 5 bases short and J 0 bases short, with 8 bases between. Per the germline V gene, CDR1 is SGHAT and CDR2 is FQNNGV. This CDR3 comprises 13 residues. In nucleotides, the CDR3 is TGTGCCAGCAGCCCAAACAGCTCCTACGAGCAGTACTTC. Its translation is CASSPNSSYEQYF.

The gene calls are TRBV19 and TRBJ1-6; possible D gene TRBD1, 5 bases. V was pared by 4 bases and J by 4 bases, with 8 bases between. The CDR3 is 14 amino acids. CDR1 is LNHDA and CDR2 is SQIVND in the germline V gene (reference sequence). This chain's CDR3 is CASSKQEYNSPLHF. The DNA of the CDR3 is TGTGCCAGTAGTAAACAGGAGTATAATTCACCCCTCCACTTT.

Worth noting for this clone: At one boundary the junction diverges from the germline segment, which might be a read error. The sample has other DNA sequences that encode this CDR3 too. The genes are TRBV6-5 and TRBJ1-3; D may be TRBD1 (6 bases). The germline CDR1 and CDR2 sequences are MNHEY and SVGAGI. The CDR3 totals 15 residues. CDR3 coding DNA: TGTGCCAGCCAGAACGACAGGCTCTCTGGGAACACCATATATTTT. As protein: CASQNDRLSGNTIYF.

This clone was counted a few times. This chain connects TRBV5-1 to TRBJ1-2; the D gene is possibly TRBD1 (6 bases). Looked up from germline, CDR1 is SGHRS and CDR2 is YFSETQ. The CDR3 length is 14 residues. V lost 0 bases to trimming and J lost 1 base, with 7 bases between them. The CDR3 nucleotides read TGCGCCAGCAGCTTGGCAGGGGATAACTATGGCTACACCTTC. Protein sequence: CASSLAGDNYGYTF. Full variable domain (outside the CDR3, taken from reference TRBV5-1 and TRBJ1-2): KAGVTQTPRYLIKTRGQQVTLSCSPISGHRSVSWYQQTPGQGLQFLFEYFSETQRNKGNFPGRFSGRQFSNSRSEMNVSTLELGDSALYLCASSLAGDNYGYTFGSGTRLTVV.

This clone was found once. One junction end disagrees with the germline gene, perhaps due to a read error. The chain carries TRBV5-8 and TRBJ2-5; the match to TRBD1 covers 9 bases. There are 13 residues in the CDR3. Germline V gives CDR1 SGHTS, CDR2 YDEGEE. CDR3 sequence reads: CASTLTGGETQYF. The CDR3 coding sequence is TGTGCCAGCACCTTGACAGGGGGGGAGACCCAGTACTTC. Full variable domain (outside the CDR3, taken from reference TRBV5-8 and TRBJ2-5): EAGVTQSPTHLIKTRGQQATLRCSPISGHTSVYWYQQALGLGLQFLLWYDEGEERNRGNFPPRFSGRQFPNYSSELNVNALELEDSALYLCASTLTGGETQYFGPGTRLLVL.

Worth noting for this clone: The same CDR3 arises from other DNA sequences in this sample as well. The chain carries TRBV7-3 and TRBJ1-1; 9 bases map to TRBD1. Germline CDR1 is SGHTA and CDR2 is FQGTGA. Trimming removed 3 bases from V and 4 bases from J; junction bases left unmatched: 0. This CDR3 is built from 13 residues. The CDR3 coding sequence is TGTGCCAGCAGCTTGACAGGGGGCACTGAAGCTTTCTTT. Translated, it gives CASSLTGGTEAFF. The full variable domain, its missing parts supplied by reference TRBV7-3 and TRBJ1-1, is GAGVSQTPSNKVTEKGKYVELRCDPISGHTALYWYRQSLGQGPEFLIYFQGTGAADDSGLPNDRFFAVRPEGSVSTLKIQRTERGDSAVYLCASSLTGGTEAFFGQGTRLTVV.